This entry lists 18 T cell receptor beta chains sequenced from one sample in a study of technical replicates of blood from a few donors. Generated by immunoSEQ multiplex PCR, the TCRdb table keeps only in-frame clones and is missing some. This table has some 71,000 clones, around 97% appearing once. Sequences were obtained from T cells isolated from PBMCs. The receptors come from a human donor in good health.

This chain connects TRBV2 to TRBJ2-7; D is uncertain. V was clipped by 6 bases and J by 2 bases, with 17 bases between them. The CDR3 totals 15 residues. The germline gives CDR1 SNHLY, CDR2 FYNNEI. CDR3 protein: CASRGPPLRAYEQYF. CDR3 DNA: TGTGCCAGCAGGGGCCCGCCCCTGCGCGCCTACGAGCAGTACTTC.

The DNA for the CDR3 is TGTGCCAGCAAGCGTGACGGAGGTGAAGCTTTCTTT. Amino acid sequence: CASKRDGGEAFF. The chain combines TRBV2 with TRBJ1-1; D gene uncertain. V lost 7 bases and J 7 bases, leaving 13 bases between the germline ends. The CDR3 length is 12 residues. The V gene's germline CDR1 is SNHLY and CDR2 FYNNEI.

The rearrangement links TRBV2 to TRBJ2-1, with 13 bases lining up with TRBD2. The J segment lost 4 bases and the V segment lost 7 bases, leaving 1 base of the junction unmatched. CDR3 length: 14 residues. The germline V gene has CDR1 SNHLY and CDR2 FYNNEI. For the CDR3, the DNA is TGTGCCAGCACGGGACTAGCGGGATACAATGAGCAGTTCTTC. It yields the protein CASTGLAGYNEQFF.

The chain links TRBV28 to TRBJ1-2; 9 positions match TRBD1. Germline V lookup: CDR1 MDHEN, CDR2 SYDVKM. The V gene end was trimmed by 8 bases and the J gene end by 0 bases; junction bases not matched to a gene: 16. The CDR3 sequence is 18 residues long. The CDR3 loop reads CASRRQQGARGANYGYTF. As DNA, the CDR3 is TGTGCCAGCCGACGACAACAGGGGGCGCGGGGAGCTAACTATGGCTACACCTTC.

CDR3 loop: CASSLVPRDYGYTF. CDR3 nucleotides: TGCGCCAGCAGCCTTGTTCCCAGGGATTACGGCTACACCTTC. The chain is built from TRBV4-1 and TRBJ1-2, with a weak D call TRBD1 (5 bases). The CDR3 length is 14 residues. V gave up 4 bases and J gave up 8 bases, with 17 bases separating them. The V gene's germline CDR1 is MGHRA and CDR2 YSYEKL.

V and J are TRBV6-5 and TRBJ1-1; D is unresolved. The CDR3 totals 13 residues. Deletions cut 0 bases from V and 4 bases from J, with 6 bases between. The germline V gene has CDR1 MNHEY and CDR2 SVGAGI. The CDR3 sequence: CASSYSSSTEAFF. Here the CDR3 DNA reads TGTGCCAGCAGTTACTCCTCGTCCACTGAAGCTTTCTTT.

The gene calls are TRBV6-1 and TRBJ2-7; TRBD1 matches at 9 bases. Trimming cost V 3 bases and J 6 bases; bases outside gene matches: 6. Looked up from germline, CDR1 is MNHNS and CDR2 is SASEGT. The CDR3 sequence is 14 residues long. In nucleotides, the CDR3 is TGTGCCAGCAGTGAGGGACAGGGTTGGGCCGAGCAGTACTTC. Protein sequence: CASSEGQGWAEQYF.

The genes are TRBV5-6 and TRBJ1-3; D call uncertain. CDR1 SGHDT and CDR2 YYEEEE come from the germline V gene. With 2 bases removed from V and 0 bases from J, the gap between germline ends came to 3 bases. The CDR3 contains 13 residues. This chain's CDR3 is CASSFFSGNTIYF. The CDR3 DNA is TGTGCCAGCAGCTTCTTCTCTGGAAACACCATATATTTT.

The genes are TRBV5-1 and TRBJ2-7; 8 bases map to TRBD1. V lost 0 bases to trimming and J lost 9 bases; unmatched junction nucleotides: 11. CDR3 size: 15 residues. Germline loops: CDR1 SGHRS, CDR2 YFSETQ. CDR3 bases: TGCGCCAGCAGCTTGGAGTCAGGGGGCCATTTTGGGCAGTACTTC. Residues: CASSLESGGHFGQYF.

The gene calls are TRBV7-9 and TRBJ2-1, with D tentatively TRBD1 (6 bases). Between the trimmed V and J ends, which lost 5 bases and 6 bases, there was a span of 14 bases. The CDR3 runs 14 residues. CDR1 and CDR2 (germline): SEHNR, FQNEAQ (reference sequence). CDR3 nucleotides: TGTGCCAGCAGCAGTTACAGGGTCGGCAATGAGCAGTTCTTC. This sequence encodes CASSSYRVGNEQFF.

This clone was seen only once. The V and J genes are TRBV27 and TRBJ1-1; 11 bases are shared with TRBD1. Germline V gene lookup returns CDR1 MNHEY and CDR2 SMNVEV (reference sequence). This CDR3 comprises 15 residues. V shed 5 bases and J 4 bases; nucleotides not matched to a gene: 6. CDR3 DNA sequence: TGTGCCAGCAGTGACGCCGGGACAGGGGGCACTGAAGCTTTCTTT. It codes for CASSDAGTGGTEAFF.

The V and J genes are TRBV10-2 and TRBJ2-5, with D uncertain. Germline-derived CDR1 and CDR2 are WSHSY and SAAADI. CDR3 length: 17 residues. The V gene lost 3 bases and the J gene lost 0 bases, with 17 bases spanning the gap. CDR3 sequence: CASSDINEMPYQETQYF. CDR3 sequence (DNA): TGCGCCAGCAGTGATATCAACGAGATGCCGTACCAAGAGACCCAGTACTTC.

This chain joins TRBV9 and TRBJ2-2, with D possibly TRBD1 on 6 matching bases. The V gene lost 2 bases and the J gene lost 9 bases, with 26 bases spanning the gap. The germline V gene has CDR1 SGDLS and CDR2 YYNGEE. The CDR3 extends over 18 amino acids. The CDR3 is CASSVGTGTGRVMWELFF. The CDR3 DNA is TGTGCCAGCAGCGTGGGGACGGGCACAGGGAGAGTTATGTGGGAGCTGTTTTTT.

Written as DNA, the CDR3 is TGTGCCAGCAGCGTGGGCAGCAATCAGCCCCAGCATTTT. This gives the protein CASSVGSNQPQHF. This chain links TRBV9 with TRBJ1-5; D ambiguous. V was shortened by 2 bases and J by 1 base, with 4 bases between the two germline ends. Germline V gives CDR1 SGDLS, CDR2 YYNGEE. The CDR3 extends over 13 amino acids.

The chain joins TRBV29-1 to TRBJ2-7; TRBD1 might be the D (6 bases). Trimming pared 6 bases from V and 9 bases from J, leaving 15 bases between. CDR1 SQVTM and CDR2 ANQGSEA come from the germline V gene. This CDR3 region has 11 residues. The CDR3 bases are TGCAGCGTAGCCCCAGGGGAGCGGCAGTACTTC. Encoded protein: CSVAPGERQYF.

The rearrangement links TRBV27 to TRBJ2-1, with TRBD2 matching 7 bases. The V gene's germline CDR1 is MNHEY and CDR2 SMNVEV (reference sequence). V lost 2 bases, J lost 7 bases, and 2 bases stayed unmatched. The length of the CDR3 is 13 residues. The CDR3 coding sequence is TGTGCCAGCAGTTTAGGACTAGTGAATGAGCAGTTCTTC. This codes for CASSLGLVNEQFF.

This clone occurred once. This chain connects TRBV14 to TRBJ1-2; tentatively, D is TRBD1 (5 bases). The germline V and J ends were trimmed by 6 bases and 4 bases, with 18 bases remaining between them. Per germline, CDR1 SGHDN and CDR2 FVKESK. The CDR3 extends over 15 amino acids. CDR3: CASSPRQNFLYGYTF. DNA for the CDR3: TGTGCCAGCAGTCCCAGACAGAACTTCCTCTATGGCTACACCTTC.

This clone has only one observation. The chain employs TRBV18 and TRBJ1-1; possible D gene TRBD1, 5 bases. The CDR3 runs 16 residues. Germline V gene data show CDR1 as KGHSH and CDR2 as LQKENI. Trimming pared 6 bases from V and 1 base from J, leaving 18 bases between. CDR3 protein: CASSPYGGLANTEAFF. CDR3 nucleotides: TGTGCCAGCTCCCCGTATGGGGGGTTGGCGAACACTGAAGCTTTCTTT.